These 7 T cell receptor beta chains originate from one sample sequenced in a study of a mutant IDH1 vaccine in newly diagnosed glioma. Libraries were prepared by immunoSEQ multiplex PCR; TCRdb keeps only in-frame clonotypes and omits some of them. There are 60,000 or so clones in the sample; roughly 80% occur only once, and about 4.1% lies in the top ten. For these TCRs, the target antigens are not known. As to time point: week 35, safety follow-up. Every vaccine dose comprised 300 ug of mutant IDH1 20-mer peptide plus topical imiquimod. The specimen was PBMCs, collected from a glioma patient whose treatment included an IDH1 peptide vaccine. The receptors shown here come from a young man with glioma.

Concerning this clone: A single base separates this from a much larger clone, so it may be a read error. The gene calls are TRBV4-2 and TRBJ2-2, with 9 nucleotides matching TRBD2. Trimming removed 0 bases from V and 2 bases from J; junction bases left unmatched: 7. Germline lookup yields CDR1 LGHNA and CDR2 YNFKEQ. The CDR3 loop spans 18 amino acids. The CDR3 bases are TGTGCCAGCAGCCAAGATGAGGCGGGGGGGCCTAACACCGGGGAGCTGTTTTTT. It is translated as CASSQDEAGGPNTGELFF.

The chain combines TRBV5-1 with TRBJ2-7; no clear D gene. Germline CDR1 reads SGHRS; CDR2 reads YFSETQ. CDR3 length equals 13 residues. The V end lost 0 bases, the J end lost 2 bases, and 6 bases lay between the germline ends. The CDR3 DNA is TGCGCCAGCAGCTTGGCCGGACCCTACGAGCAGTACTTC. This sequence encodes CASSLAGPYEQYF.

This clone was detected once. This chain links TRBV14 with TRBJ2-7; the D call may be TRBD1 or TRBD2 (5 bases each). The CDR3 length is 15 residues. Trimming removed 0 bases from V and 2 bases from J, with 11 bases in between. Germline V CDR1 and CDR2: SGHDN, FVKESK. The CDR3 nucleotides read TGTGCCAGCAGCCAAGATCGACAGCGGACCTACGAGCAGTACTTC. Translation gives CASSQDRQRTYEQYF. Variable domain in full (rest from reference TRBV14 and TRBJ2-7): EAGVTQFPSHSVIEKGQTVTLRCDPISGHDNLYWYRRVMGKEIKFLLHFVKESKQDESGMPNNRFLAERTGGTYSTLKVQPAELEDSGVYFCASSQDRQRTYEQYFGPGTRLTVT.

This chain connects TRBV5-8 to TRBJ2-3; D is unresolved. CDR3 size: 17 residues. Germline loops: CDR1 SGHTS, CDR2 YDEGEE. V dropped 4 bases and J dropped 0 bases, with 18 bases sitting between them. The DNA for the CDR3 is TGTGCCAGCAGCGCCCTTAGAGGAGCGTTTAGCACAGATACGCAGTATTTT. Protein sequence: CASSALRGAFSTDTQYF.

This chain connects TRBV7-9 to TRBJ1-2; 7 bases agree with TRBD1. V gave up 5 bases and J gave up 4 bases; unmatched junction bases: 10. Per the germline V gene, CDR1 is SEHNR and CDR2 is FQNEAQ (reference sequence). CDR3 size: 15 residues. The CDR3 region is CASSAWDSPIYGYTF. In DNA form, the CDR3 reads TGTGCCAGCAGCGCCTGGGACAGCCCTATCTATGGCTACACCTTC.

This chain connects TRBV9 to TRBJ2-2; no reliable D call. This CDR3 spans 13 amino acids. Looked up from germline, CDR1 is SGDLS and CDR2 is YYNGEE. The germline V and J ends were trimmed by 4 bases and 3 bases, with 7 bases remaining between them. CDR3 bases: TGTGCCAGCAGCTTGCACTACACCGGGGAGCTGTTTTTT. Amino acids: CASSLHYTGELFF.

The genes are TRBV5-1 and TRBJ1-5; D is ambiguous. V lost 2 bases and J lost 3, with 9 bases in between. The CDR3 extends over 14 amino acids. Germline CDR1 and CDR2: SGHRS and YFSETQ. CDR3: CASSLGSFNQPQHF. The CDR3 nucleotides are TGCGCCAGCAGCTTAGGGTCCTTCAATCAGCCCCAGCATTTT. The whole variable domain, remainder taken from reference TRBV5-1 and TRBJ1-5, is KAGVTQTPRYLIKTRGQQVTLSCSPISGHRSVSWYQQTPGQGLQFLFEYFSETQRNKGNFPGRFSGRQFSNSRSEMNVSTLELGDSALYLCASSLGSFNQPQHFGDGTRLSIL.